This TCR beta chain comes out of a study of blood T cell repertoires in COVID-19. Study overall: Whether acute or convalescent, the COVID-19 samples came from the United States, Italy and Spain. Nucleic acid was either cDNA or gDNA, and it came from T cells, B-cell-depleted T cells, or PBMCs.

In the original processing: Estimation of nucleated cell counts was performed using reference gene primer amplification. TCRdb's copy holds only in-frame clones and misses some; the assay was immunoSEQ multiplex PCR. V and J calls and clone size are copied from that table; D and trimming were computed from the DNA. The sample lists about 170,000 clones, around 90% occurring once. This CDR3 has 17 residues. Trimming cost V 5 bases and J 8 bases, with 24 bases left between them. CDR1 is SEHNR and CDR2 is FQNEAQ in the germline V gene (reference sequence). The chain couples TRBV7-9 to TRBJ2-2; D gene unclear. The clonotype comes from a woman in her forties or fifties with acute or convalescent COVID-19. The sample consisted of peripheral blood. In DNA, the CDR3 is TGTGCCAGCAGCCCGACGCCCCTCGGGTTTAAAGGAGGGGAGCTGTTTTTT. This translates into CASSPTPLGFKGGELFF. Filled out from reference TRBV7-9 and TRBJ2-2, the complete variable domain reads DTGVSQNPRHKITKRGQNVTFRCDPISEHNRLYWYRQTLGQGPEFLTYFQNEAQLEKSRLLSDRFSAERPKGSFSTLEIQRTEQGDSAMYLCASSPTPLGFKGGELFFGEGSRLTVL.